This T cell receptor beta chain was recovered during a study of blood T cell repertoires in COVID-19. The protocol was immunoSEQ multiplex PCR, while the TCRdb copy is restricted to in-frame clones and leaves out a portion. The sample yields roughly 280,000 clones, just under 90% seen once. CDR1 and CDR2 from the germline V gene are SQVTM and ANQGSEA. The CDR3 contains 15 residues. V gave up 3 bases and J gave up 0 bases, with 14 bases separating them. This clone was seen ten or more times. The sample taken for sequencing was PBMCs or T cells enriched from blood (not recorded which). This receptor was identified in an older woman who had recovered from COVID-19. V usage is TRBV29-1 and J usage is TRBJ2-5; D is uncertain. CDR3: CSVDGKTTYQETQYF. The CDR3 DNA sequence: TGCAGCGTTGATGGCAAAACTACGTACCAAGAGACCCAGTACTTC. The full variable domain, completed using reference TRBV29-1 and TRBJ2-5, is SAVISQKPSRDICQRGTSLTIQCQVDSQVTMMFWYRQQPGQSLTLIATANQGSEATYESGFVIDKFPISRPNLTFSTLTVSNMSPEDSSIYLCSVDGKTTYQETQYFGPGTRLLVL.